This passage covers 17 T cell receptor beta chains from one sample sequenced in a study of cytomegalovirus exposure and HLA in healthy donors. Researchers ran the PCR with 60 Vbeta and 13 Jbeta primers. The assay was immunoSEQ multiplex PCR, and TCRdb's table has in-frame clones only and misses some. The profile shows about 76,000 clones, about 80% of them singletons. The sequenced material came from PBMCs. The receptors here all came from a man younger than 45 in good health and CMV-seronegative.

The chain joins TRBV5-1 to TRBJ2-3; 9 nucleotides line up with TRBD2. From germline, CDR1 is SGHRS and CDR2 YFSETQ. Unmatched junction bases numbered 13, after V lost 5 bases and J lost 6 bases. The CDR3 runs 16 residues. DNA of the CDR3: TGCGCCAGCAGTTGGGAACCTGGACTAGCGTCCGATACGCAGTATTTT. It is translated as CASSWEPGLASDTQYF.

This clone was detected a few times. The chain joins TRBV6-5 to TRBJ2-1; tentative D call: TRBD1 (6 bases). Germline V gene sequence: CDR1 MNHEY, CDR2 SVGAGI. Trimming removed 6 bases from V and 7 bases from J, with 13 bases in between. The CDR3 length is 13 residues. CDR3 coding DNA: TGTGCCAGCAGAGCCACAGGGACGAATGAGCAGTTCTTC. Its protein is CASRATGTNEQFF.

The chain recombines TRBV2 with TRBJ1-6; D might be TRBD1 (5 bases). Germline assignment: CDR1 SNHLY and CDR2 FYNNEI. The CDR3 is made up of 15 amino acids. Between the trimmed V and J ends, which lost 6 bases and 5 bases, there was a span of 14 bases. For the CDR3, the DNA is TGTGCCAGCAGCCTTGGGGGGAACCATAATTCACCCCTCCACTTT. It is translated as CASSLGGNHNSPLHF.

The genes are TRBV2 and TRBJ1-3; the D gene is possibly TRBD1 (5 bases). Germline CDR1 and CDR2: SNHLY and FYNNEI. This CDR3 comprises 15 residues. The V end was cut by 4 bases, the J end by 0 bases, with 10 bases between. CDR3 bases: TGTGCCAGCAGTGTTGGGACTACCTCTGGAAACACCATATATTTT. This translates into CASSVGTTSGNTIYF.

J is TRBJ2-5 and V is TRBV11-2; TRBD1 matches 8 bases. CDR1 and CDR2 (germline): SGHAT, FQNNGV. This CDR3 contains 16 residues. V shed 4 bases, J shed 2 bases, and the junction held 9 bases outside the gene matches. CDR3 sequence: CASSSNRGSAQETQYF. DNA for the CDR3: TGTGCCAGCAGCTCCAACAGGGGGTCGGCTCAAGAGACCCAGTACTTC.

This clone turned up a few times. The CDR3 spells CASSLEVTRTGLLTF. For the CDR3, the DNA is TGTGCCAGCAGCCTCGAAGTTACACGGACAGGGCTTTTGACTTTC. The chain employs TRBV7-9 and TRBJ2-6; 8 bases align to TRBD1. CDR1 and CDR2 (germline): SEHNR, FQNEAQ (reference sequence). CDR3 length: 15 amino acids. J lost 17 bases, V lost 5 bases, and 17 bases had no gene match.

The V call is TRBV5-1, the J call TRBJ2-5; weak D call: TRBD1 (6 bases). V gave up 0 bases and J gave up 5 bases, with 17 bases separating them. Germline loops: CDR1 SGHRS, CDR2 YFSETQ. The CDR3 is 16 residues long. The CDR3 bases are TGCGCCAGCAGCTTGGGGGGGTCTACAGGGCTGGAGACCCAGTACTTC. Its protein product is CASSLGGSTGLETQYF.

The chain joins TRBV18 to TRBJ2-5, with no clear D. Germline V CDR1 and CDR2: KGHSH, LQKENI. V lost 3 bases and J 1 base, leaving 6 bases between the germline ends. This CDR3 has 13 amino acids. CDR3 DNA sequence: TGTGCCAGCTCACCGAACACCCAAGAGACCCAGTACTTC. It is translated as CASSPNTQETQYF.

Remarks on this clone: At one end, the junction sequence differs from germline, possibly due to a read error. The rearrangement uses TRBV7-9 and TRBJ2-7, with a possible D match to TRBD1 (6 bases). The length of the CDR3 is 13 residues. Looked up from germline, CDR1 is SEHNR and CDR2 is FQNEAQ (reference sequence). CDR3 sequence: CSSNRVGAYEQYF. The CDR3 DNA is TGTTCCAGCAACAGGGTGGGAGCCTACGAGCAGTACTTC.

The CDR3 loop reads CASSQETGGGDTEAFF. The CDR3 DNA follows: TGTGCCAGCAGCCAAGAGACCGGTGGTGGAGACACTGAAGCTTTCTTT. The chain combines TRBV13 with TRBJ1-1; D remains unclear. CDR1 is PRHDT, CDR2 FYEKMQ, per germline (reference sequence). CDR3 length equals 16 residues. Deletions cut 5 bases from V and 3 bases from J, with 19 bases between.

The CDR3 loop is CASSQPILSYEQYF. CDR3 DNA: TGCGCCAGCAGTCAACCGATACTCTCCTACGAGCAGTACTTC. The genes are TRBV23-1 and TRBJ2-7; unclear D gene. TRBV23-1 has ORF status, its function being uncertain. Between the trimmed V and J ends, which lost 2 bases and 0 bases, there was a span of 8 bases. There are 14 residues in the CDR3.

CDR3 sequence: CASSEQGNYGYTF. The CDR3 DNA sequence: TGTGCCAGCAGCGAACAGGGTAACTATGGCTACACCTTC. This chain joins TRBV7-9 and TRBJ1-2, with D possibly TRBD1 on 6 matching bases. The CDR3 contains 13 residues. The V gene's germline CDR1 is SEHNR and CDR2 FQNEAQ (reference sequence). V dropped 5 bases and J dropped 1 base, with 8 bases sitting between them.

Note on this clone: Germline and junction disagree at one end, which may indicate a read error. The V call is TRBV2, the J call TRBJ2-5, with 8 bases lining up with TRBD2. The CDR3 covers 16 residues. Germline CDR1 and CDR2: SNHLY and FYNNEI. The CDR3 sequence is CARSEARGGRQETQYF. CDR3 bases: TGTGCCCGCAGTGAAGCCCGGGGGGGGAGACAAGAGACCCAGTACTTC.

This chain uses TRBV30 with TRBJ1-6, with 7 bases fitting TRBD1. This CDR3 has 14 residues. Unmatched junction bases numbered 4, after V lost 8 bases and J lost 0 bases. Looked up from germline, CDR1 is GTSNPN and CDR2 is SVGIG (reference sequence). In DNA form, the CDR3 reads TGTGCCCGTCAGGGGGGCTCCTATAATTCACCCCTCCACTTT. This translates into CARQGGSYNSPLHF.

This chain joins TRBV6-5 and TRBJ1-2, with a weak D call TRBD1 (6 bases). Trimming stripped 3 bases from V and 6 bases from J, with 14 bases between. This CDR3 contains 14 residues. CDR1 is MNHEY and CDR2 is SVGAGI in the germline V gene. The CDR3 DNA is TGTGCCAGCAGTTATAGGGGGGGCGAAGATGGCTACACCTTC. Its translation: CASSYRGGEDGYTF.

The CDR3 coding sequence is TGCGCCAGCAGCCAAGTAGACATGGGTTTCTACACCGGGGAGCTGTTTTTT. It is translated as CASSQVDMGFYTGELFF. The chain combines TRBV4-1 with TRBJ2-2, with no clear D. The CDR3 length is 17 residues. Germline V lookup: CDR1 MGHRA, CDR2 YSYEKL. Trimming took 1 base from V and 3 from J, leaving 15 bases between them.

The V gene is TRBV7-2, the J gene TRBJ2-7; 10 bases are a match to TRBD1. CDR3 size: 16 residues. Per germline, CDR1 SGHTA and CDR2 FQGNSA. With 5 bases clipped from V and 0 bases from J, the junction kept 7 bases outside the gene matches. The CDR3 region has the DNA TGTGCCAGCAGCCCCGGGGGACAGGGGATCTCCTACGAGCAGTACTTC. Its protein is CASSPGGQGISYEQYF.